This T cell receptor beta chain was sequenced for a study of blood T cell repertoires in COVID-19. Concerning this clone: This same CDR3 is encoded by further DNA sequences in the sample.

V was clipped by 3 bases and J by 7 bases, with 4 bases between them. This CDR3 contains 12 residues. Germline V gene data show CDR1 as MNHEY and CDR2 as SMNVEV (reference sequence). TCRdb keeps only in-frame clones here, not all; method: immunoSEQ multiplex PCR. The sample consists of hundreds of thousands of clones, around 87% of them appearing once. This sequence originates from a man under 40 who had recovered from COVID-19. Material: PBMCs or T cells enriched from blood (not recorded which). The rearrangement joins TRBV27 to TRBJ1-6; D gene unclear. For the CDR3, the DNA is TGTGCCAGCAGTTTTTCGAATTCACCCCTCCACTTT. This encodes CASSFSNSPLHF.